This TCR beta chain appears in the sequencing data of a study of cytomegalovirus exposure and HLA in healthy donors. Study-level findings and limits: Most TCR sequences were rare, but some public TCRs occurred in many donors.

A remark on this clone: Its antigen is not identified.

Looked up from germline, CDR1 is SGDLS and CDR2 is YYNGEE. Between the trimmed V and J ends, which lost 0 bases and 0 bases, there was a span of 14 bases. The CDR3 length is 17 residues. A multiplex PCR was run with 60 Vbeta primers and 13 Jbeta primers. The assay was immunoSEQ multiplex PCR, and TCRdb's table has in-frame clones only and misses some. The table lists under 200,000 clones, nearly 80% of them singletons, with approximately 3.1% in the top ten. Sequences were obtained from PBMCs. The receptor was derived from a woman in her thirties or forties in good health and CMV-seronegative. The rearrangement links TRBV9 to TRBJ2-3; D might be TRBD2 (6 bases). DNA for the CDR3: TGTGCCAGCAGCGTAGAGGGCGGGGCGGTTAGCACAGATACGCAGTATTTT. Encoded protein: CASSVEGGAVSTDTQYF. Based on the CDR3 plus reference TRBV9 and TRBJ2-3, the full variable domain is DSGVTQTPKHLITATGQRVTLRCSPRSGDLSVYWYQQSLDQGLQFLIQYYNGEERAKGNILERFSAQQFPDLHSELNLSSLELGDSALYFCASSVEGGAVSTDTQYFGPGTRLTVL.